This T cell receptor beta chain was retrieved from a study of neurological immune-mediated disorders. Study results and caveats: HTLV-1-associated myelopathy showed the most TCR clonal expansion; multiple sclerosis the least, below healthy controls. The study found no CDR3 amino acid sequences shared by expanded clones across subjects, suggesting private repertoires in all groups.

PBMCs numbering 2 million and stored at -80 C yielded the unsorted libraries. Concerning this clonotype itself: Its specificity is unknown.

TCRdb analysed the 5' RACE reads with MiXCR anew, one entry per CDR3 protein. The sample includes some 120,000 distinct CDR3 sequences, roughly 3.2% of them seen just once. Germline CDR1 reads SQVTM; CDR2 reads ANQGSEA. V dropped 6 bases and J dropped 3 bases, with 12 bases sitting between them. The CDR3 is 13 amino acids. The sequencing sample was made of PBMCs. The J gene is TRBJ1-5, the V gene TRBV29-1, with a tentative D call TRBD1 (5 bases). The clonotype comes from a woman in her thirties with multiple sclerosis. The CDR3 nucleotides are TGCAGCGTGGGTGGGGGAATCAATCAGCCCCAGCATTTT. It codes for CSVGGGINQPQHF.